The 29 T cell receptor beta chains given below trace back to one sample, sequenced in a study of cytomegalovirus exposure and HLA in healthy donors. The PCR used 60 Vbeta and 13 Jbeta primers. The table came from immunoSEQ multiplex PCR; TCRdb's copy has only in-frame clones and leaves some out. Of 150,000 to 200,000 clones in the sample, 75% to 85% were seen once. Sequencing was performed on PBMCs. The receptors come from a woman in her forties or fifties in good health and CMV-seronegative.

The chain links TRBV14 to TRBJ2-2; 12 bases line up with TRBD2. Germline CDR1 and CDR2: SGHDN and FVKESK. V trimming: 2 bases; J trimming: 4 bases; junction bases outside the gene matches: 2. The CDR3 extends over 16 amino acids. This chain's CDR3 is CASSQKLAGGTGELFF. CDR3 nucleotides: TGTGCCAGCAGCCAAAAACTAGCGGGAGGCACCGGGGAGCTGTTTTTT.

V usage is TRBV27 and J usage is TRBJ1-2; 7 nucleotides align to TRBD1. CDR1 and CDR2 (germline): MNHEY, SMNVEV (reference sequence). The CDR3 sequence is 18 residues long. V was clipped by 5 bases and J by 0 bases; unmatched bases: 15. In DNA form, the CDR3 reads TGTGCCAGCAGTCTAAACGGACAGGATTCCTTTCCTAACTATGGCTACACCTTC. Translated: CASSLNGQDSFPNYGYTF.

The table lists this clone with a count of one. V and J are TRBV9 and TRBJ2-7, with D possibly being TRBD1 (6 bases). CDR3 length equals 15 residues. Trimming removed 0 bases from V and 2 bases from J, with 12 bases in between. Germline V gene lookup returns CDR1 SGDLS and CDR2 YYNGEE. CDR3: CASSVEGRGAYEQYF. The CDR3 DNA follows: TGTGCCAGCAGCGTAGAGGGCAGGGGCGCCTACGAGCAGTACTTC.

About this clone: In the same sample, other DNA sequences code for this CDR3. The chain has TRBV19 and TRBJ1-2, with 10 nucleotides matching TRBD1. CDR3 length: 16 residues. The trim removed 8 bases at V and 4 bases at J, leaving 13 bases unmatched. Germline loops: CDR1 LNHDA, CDR2 SQIVND (reference sequence). The CDR3: CASARGTGASSYGYTF. CDR3 DNA: TGTGCCAGTGCACGGGGGACAGGGGCCTCCAGCTATGGCTACACCTTC.

The chain has TRBV11-2 and TRBJ2-5, with D maybe TRBD1 (6 bases). Trimming took 5 bases from V and 1 from J, leaving 11 bases between them. CDR3 length equals 14 residues. The germline V gene has CDR1 SGHAT and CDR2 FQNNGV. The CDR3 region is CASSPAGVQETQYF. For the CDR3, the DNA is TGTGCCAGCAGCCCAGCAGGGGTCCAAGAGACCCAGTACTTC.

V and J are TRBV28 and TRBJ2-7, with a tentative D call TRBD2 (6 bases). Germline lookup yields CDR1 MDHEN and CDR2 SYDVKM. This CDR3 has 14 residues. Trimming pared 3 bases from V and 2 bases from J, leaving 11 bases between. CDR3 residues: CASSLRDPPYEQYF. The CDR3 region has the DNA TGTGCCAGCAGTTTGCGGGACCCGCCCTACGAGCAGTACTTC.

The rearrangement joins TRBV11-2 to TRBJ1-1; D remains ambiguous. This CDR3 region has 18 residues. CDR1 is SGHAT, CDR2 FQNNGV, per germline. V dropped 1 base and J dropped 2 bases, with 20 bases sitting between them. The DNA of the CDR3 is TGTGCCAGCAGCTTAGTGGTCAGGCAGAAAAAGGTCAACACTGAAGCTTTCTTT. Amino acid sequence: CASSLVVRQKKVNTEAFF. The full variable domain, in which reference TRBV11-2 and TRBJ1-1 provide the parts outside the CDR3, is EAGVAQSPRYKIIEKRQSVAFWCNPISGHATLYWYQQILGQGPKLLIQFQNNGVVDDSQLPKDRFSAERLKGVDSTLKIQPAKLEDSAVYLCASSLVVRQKKVNTEAFFGQGTRLTVV.

This clone was picked up a small number of times. The chain employs TRBV5-5 and TRBJ2-1; TRBD1 matches at 8 bases. The CDR3 consists of 15 residues. Trimming at V came to 0 bases and at J to 4 bases, leaving 3 bases not matched to a gene. Germline assignment: CDR1 SGHKS and CDR2 YYEKEE (reference sequence). DNA of the CDR3: TGTGCCAGCAGCTTGGGGCAGGGGGCGTACAATGAGCAGTTCTTC. Its protein is CASSLGQGAYNEQFF.

The V and J genes are TRBV7-2 and TRBJ1-6; possibly TRBD1 for D (5 bases). The CDR3 spans 13 residues. The germline V gene encodes CDR1 SGHTA and CDR2 FQGNSA. The V end was cut by 4 bases, the J end by 9 bases, with 10 bases between. CDR3 region: CASSSNQGSPLHF. The CDR3 region has the DNA TGTGCCAGCAGCTCTAACCAGGGTTCACCCCTCCACTTT.

The rearrangement joins TRBV11-2 to TRBJ1-2; TRBD1 is a possible D gene (6 bases). Germline CDR1 and CDR2: SGHAT and FQNNGV. This CDR3 has 14 amino acids. V lost 5 bases to trimming and J lost 4 bases, with 14 bases between them. The CDR3 DNA follows: TGTGCCAGCAGCCCACCGGGACATACCTATGGCTACACCTTC. This encodes CASSPPGHTYGYTF. Based on the CDR3 plus reference TRBV11-2 and TRBJ1-2, the full variable domain is EAGVAQSPRYKIIEKRQSVAFWCNPISGHATLYWYQQILGQGPKLLIQFQNNGVVDDSQLPKDRFSAERLKGVDSTLKIQPAKLEDSAVYLCASSPPGHTYGYTFGSGTRLTVV.

This sequence joins TRBV28 and TRBJ2-5; D might be TRBD2 (7 bases). Germline CDR1 is MDHEN and CDR2 is SYDVKM. Deletions cut 6 bases from V and 11 bases from J, with 25 bases between. The CDR3 has 15 amino acids. CDR3 DNA sequence: TGTGCCAGCAGCCCACAGGGTCGGGGAGGGGTTGAGCAGTACTTC. Encoded protein: CASSPQGRGGVEQYF.

The rearrangement uses TRBV29-1 and TRBJ2-7; possibly TRBD1 for D (6 bases). CDR1 and CDR2 (germline): SQVTM, ANQGSEA. The germline V and J ends were trimmed by 7 bases and 1 base, with 11 bases remaining between them. There are 12 residues in the CDR3. This CDR3 reads CSGGQSSYEQYF. CDR3 DNA sequence: TGCAGCGGTGGACAGAGTTCCTACGAGCAGTACTTC.

This clone was seen only once. The gene calls are TRBV7-2 and TRBJ2-7; TRBD1 matches 8 bases. CDR1 is SGHTA and CDR2 is FQGNSA in the germline V gene. After removal of 3 bases from V and 6 bases from J, the junction contained 10 bases not matched to a gene. This CDR3 is 15 amino acids long. In nucleotides, the CDR3 is TGTGCCAGCAGCTTGGTCGACAGGGGTTTCTCCGAGCAGTACTTC. As protein: CASSLVDRGFSEQYF.

The CDR3 nucleotides read TGCGCCAGCAGCACTGGACACCGGTACGAGCAGTACTTC. Protein sequence: CASSTGHRYEQYF. The V and J genes are TRBV5-1 and TRBJ2-5, with D maybe TRBD1 (5 bases). With the DNA end fitting TRBJ2-7 better, the J assignment may be wrong. This CDR3 has 13 amino acids. CDR1 and CDR2 (germline): SGHRS, YFSETQ.

The rearrangement links TRBV9 to TRBJ2-2, with 11 bases identical to TRBD1. CDR3 length: 19 residues. Germline loops: CDR1 SGDLS, CDR2 YYNGEE. V was pared by 3 bases and J by 0 bases, with 10 bases of the junction left unmatched. The CDR3 reads CASSARTGGRNANTGELFF. The DNA for the CDR3 is TGTGCCAGCAGCGCCCGGACAGGGGGCCGTAATGCGAACACCGGGGAGCTGTTTTTT.

This clone was recorded only once. CDR3 region: CASSWRRTGGTGELFF. Written as DNA, the CDR3 is TGTGCCAGCAGCTGGAGACGGACAGGGGGCACCGGGGAGCTGTTTTTT. This chain uses TRBV7-2 with TRBJ2-2; 10 positions match TRBD1. The germline V gene has CDR1 SGHTA and CDR2 FQGNSA. This CDR3 has 16 amino acids. Trimming at V came to 4 bases and at J to 4 bases, leaving 6 bases not matched to a gene.

The chain employs TRBV7-2 and TRBJ1-5; 7 nucleotides match TRBD1. CDR1 is SGHTA, CDR2 FQGNSA, per germline. The CDR3 is made up of 14 amino acids. The trim removed 5 bases at V and 10 bases at J, leaving 11 bases unmatched. CDR3 bases: TGTGCCAGCAGCCAGGAGGGACAGCTCGATCCCCAGCATTTT. Translating gives CASSQEGQLDPQHF.

The V and J genes are TRBV4-3 and TRBJ2-5; D is perhaps TRBD2 (5 bases). Trimming removed 4 bases at V and 1 base at J, with 10 bases between. The germline V gene has CDR1 LGHNA and CDR2 YSLEER. CDR3 length equals 14 residues. The CDR3 loop reads CASSLGLGQETQYF. The CDR3 DNA sequence: TGCGCCAGCAGCCTCGGACTGGGCCAAGAGACCCAGTACTTC.

This chain joins TRBV7-6 and TRBJ2-1; 8 nucleotides align to TRBD1. J gave up 9 bases and V 5 bases, and 9 bases lay outside the gene matches. The germline V gene encodes CDR1 SGHVS and CDR2 FNYEAQ. The CDR3 consists of 14 residues. CDR3 region: CASSRDRGSGEQFF. In DNA, the CDR3 is TGTGCCAGCAGCCGCGACAGGGGATCGGGTGAGCAGTTCTTC.

This clone was seen once. Distinct nucleotide sequences in the sample also encode this CDR3. The rearrangement joins TRBV7-9 to TRBJ2-7, with D hard to call. Per the germline V gene, CDR1 is SEHNR and CDR2 is FQNEAQ (reference sequence). This CDR3 has 11 residues. V gave up 4 bases and J gave up 2 bases, with 3 bases separating them. The CDR3 sequence: CASSSTYEQYF. Written as DNA, the CDR3 is TGTGCCAGCAGCTCCACCTACGAGCAGTACTTC.

The genes are TRBV27 and TRBJ2-1; 9 bases align to TRBD2. Germline V gene sequence: CDR1 MNHEY, CDR2 SMNVEV (reference sequence). The length of the CDR3 is 15 residues. The J segment lost 7 bases and the V segment lost 0 bases, leaving 4 bases of the junction unmatched. CDR3 in DNA: TGTGCCAGCAGTTTATCGAGCGGGAGGTGGAATGAGCAGTTCTTC. Its protein is CASSLSSGRWNEQFF.

This chain joins TRBV18 and TRBJ2-7; no firm D call. Germline lookup yields CDR1 KGHSH and CDR2 LQKENI. There are 13 residues in the CDR3. Trimming removed 3 bases at V and 2 bases at J, with 8 bases between. CDR3 coding DNA: TGTGCCAGCTCACCGGCAGTGACCTACGAGCAGTACTTC. Residues: CASSPAVTYEQYF.

The chain uses TRBV28 and TRBJ2-5; 7 bases are a match to TRBD2. Germline V lookup: CDR1 MDHEN, CDR2 SYDVKM. The trim removed 5 bases at V and 2 bases at J, leaving 11 bases unmatched. CDR3 size: 16 residues. CDR3 loop: CASSPIPSAGQETQYF. CDR3 DNA sequence: TGTGCCAGCAGTCCCATACCCTCAGCGGGGCAAGAGACCCAGTACTTC.

The chain recombines TRBV11-3 with TRBJ2-7, with D maybe TRBD2 (5 bases). V was pared by 5 bases and J by 5 bases, with 16 bases between. Germline assignment: CDR1 SGHNT and CDR2 YENEEA. The CDR3 loop spans 14 amino acids. CDR3 in amino acids: CASSTSGRTHEQYF. CDR3 bases: TGTGCCAGCAGCACAAGCGGCAGGACCCACGAGCAGTACTTC.

On this clone: Within the sample, other DNA sequences also encode this same CDR3. CDR3 amino acids: CASSQETGVASYEQYF. Written as DNA, the CDR3 is TGCGCCAGCAGCCAAGAGACGGGGGTCGCCTCCTACGAGCAGTACTTC. The chain links TRBV4-3 to TRBJ2-7; maybe TRBD2 (6 bases). V was clipped by 0 bases and J by 0 bases, with 12 bases between them. This CDR3 has 16 amino acids. Per germline, CDR1 LGHNA and CDR2 YSLEER.

V usage is TRBV5-1 and J usage is TRBJ1-4; 7 bases fit TRBD1. The ends lost 4 bases at V and 5 bases at J; junction bases unmatched: 11. The germline V gene has CDR1 SGHRS and CDR2 YFSETQ. This CDR3 region has 16 residues. The CDR3 DNA is TGCGCCAGCAGCCGTGACAGGGCTTGGGAGAATGAAAAACTGTTTTTT. Translated, it gives CASSRDRAWENEKLFF.

This chain links TRBV28 with TRBJ2-7, with 8 nucleotides matching TRBD1. From germline, CDR1 is MDHEN and CDR2 SYDVKM. Unmatched junction bases numbered 3, after V lost 3 bases and J lost 5 bases. The CDR3 is 13 amino acids. CDR3 nucleotide sequence: TGTGCCAGCAGTTTGACAGGGGTCCACGAGCAGTACTTC. Translation gives CASSLTGVHEQYF.

The CDR3 loop is CASSEQGDQPQHF. In DNA form, the CDR3 reads TGTGCCAGCAGCGAACAGGGAGATCAGCCCCAGCATTTT. The chain joins TRBV9 to TRBJ1-5, with D perhaps matching TRBD1 (6 bases). The V end lost 3 bases, the J end lost 5 bases, and 9 bases lay between the germline ends. The CDR3 loop spans 13 amino acids. CDR1 and CDR2 from the germline V gene are SGDLS and YYNGEE. Combining the CDR3 with reference TRBV9 and TRBJ1-5 gives the whole variable domain DSGVTQTPKHLITATGQRVTLRCSPRSGDLSVYWYQQSLDQGLQFLIQYYNGEERAKGNILERFSAQQFPDLHSELNLSSLELGDSALYFCASSEQGDQPQHFGDGTRLSIL.

V is TRBV6-4 and J is TRBJ2-3; D not certain. V was cut by 5 bases and J by 2 bases, with 11 bases left in between. CDR1 MRHNA and CDR2 SNTAGT come from the germline V gene. The CDR3 totals 14 residues. DNA of the CDR3: TGTGCCAGCAGTAAACTTGGTGACACAGATACGCAGTATTTT. Its translation: CASSKLGDTDTQYF.